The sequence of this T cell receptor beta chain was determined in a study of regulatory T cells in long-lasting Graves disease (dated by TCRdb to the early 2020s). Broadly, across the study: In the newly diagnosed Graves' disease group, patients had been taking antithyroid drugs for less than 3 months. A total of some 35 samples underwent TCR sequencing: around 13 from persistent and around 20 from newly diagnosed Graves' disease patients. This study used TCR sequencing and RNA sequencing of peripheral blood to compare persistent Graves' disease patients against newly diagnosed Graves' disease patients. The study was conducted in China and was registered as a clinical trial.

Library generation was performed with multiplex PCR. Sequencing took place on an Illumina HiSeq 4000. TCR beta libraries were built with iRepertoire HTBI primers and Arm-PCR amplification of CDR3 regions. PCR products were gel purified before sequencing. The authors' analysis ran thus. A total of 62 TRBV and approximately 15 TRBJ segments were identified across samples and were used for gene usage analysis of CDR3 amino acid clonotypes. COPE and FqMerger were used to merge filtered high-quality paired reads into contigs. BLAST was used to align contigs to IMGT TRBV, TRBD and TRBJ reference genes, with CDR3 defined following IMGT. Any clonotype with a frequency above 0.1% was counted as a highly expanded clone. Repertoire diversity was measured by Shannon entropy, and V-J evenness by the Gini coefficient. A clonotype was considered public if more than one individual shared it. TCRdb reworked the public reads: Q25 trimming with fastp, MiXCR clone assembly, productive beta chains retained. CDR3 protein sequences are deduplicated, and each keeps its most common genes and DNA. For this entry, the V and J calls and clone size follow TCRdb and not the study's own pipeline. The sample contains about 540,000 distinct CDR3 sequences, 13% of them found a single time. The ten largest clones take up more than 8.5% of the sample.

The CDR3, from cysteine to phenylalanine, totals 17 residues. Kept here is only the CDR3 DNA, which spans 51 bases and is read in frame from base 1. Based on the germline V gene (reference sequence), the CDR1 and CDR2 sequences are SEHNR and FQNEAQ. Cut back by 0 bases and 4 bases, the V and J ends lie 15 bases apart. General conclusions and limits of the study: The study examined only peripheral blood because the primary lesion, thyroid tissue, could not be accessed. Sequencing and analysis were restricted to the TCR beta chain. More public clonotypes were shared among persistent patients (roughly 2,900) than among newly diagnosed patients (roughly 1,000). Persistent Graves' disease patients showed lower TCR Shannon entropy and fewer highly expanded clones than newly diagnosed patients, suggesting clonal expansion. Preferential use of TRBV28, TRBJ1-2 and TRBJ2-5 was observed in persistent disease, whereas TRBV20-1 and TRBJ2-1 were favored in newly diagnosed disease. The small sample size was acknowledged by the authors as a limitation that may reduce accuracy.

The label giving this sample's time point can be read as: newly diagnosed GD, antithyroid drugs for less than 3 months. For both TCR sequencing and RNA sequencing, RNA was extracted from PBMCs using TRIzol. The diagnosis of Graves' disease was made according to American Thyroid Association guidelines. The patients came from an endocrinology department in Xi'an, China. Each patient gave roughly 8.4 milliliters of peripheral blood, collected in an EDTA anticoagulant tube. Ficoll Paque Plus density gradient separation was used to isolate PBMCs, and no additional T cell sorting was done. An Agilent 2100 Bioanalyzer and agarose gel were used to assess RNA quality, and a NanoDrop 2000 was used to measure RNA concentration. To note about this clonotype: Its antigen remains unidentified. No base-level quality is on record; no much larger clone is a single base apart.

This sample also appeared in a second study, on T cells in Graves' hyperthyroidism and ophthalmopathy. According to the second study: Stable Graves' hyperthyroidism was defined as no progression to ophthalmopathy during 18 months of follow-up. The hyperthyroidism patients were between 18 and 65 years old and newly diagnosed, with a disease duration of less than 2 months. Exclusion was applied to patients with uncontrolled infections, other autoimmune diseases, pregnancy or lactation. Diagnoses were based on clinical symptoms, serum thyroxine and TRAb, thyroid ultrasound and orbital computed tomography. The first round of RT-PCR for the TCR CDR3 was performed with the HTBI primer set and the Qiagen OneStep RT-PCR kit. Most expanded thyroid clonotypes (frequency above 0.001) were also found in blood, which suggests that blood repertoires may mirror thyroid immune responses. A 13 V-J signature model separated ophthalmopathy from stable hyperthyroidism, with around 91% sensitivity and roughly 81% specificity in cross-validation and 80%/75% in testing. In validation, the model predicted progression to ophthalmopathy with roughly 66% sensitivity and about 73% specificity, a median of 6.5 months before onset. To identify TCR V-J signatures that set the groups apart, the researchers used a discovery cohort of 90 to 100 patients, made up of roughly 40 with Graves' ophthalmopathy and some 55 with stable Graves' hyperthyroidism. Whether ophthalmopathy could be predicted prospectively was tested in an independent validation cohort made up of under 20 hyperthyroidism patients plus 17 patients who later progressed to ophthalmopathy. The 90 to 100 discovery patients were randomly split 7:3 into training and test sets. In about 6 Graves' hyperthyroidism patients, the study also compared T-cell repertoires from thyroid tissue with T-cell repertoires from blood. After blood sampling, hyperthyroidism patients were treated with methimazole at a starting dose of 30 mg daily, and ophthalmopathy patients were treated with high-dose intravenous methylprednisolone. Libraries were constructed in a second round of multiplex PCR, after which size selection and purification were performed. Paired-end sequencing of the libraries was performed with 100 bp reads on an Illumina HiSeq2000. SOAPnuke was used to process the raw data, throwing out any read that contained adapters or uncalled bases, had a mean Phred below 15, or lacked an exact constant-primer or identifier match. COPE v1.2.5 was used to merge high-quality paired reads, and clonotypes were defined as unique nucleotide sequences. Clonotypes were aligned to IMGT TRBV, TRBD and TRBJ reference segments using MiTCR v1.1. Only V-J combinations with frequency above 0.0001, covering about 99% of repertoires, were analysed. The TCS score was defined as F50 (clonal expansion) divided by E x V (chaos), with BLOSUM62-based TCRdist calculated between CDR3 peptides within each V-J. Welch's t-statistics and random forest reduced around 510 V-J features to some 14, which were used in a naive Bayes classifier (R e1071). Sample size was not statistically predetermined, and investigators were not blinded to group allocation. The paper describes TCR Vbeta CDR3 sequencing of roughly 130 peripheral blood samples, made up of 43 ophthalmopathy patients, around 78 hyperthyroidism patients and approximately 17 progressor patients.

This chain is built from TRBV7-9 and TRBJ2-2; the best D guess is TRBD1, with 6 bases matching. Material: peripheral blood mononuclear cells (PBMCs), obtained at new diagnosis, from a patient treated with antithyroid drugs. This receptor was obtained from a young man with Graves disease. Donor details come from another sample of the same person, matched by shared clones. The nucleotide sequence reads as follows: TGTGCCAGCAGCTTAGCGCCGGGACACCCGTCCACCGGGGAGCTGTTTTTT. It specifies CASSLAPGHPSTGELFF.